The 18 T cell receptor beta chains given below trace back to one sample, sequenced in a study of tumor and adjacent non-tumor tissue in lung cancer. Three rounds of nested PCR, following a modified ARM-PCR protocol, produced the TCRbeta library. TCRdb reprocessed the multiplex PCR reads with MiXCR, giving one entry per CDR3 protein. The sample lists over 60,000 distinct CDR3 sequences, 55% to 85% occurring once. The template was RNA from unsorted bulk tissue. Sequencing was carried out using lung tumor tissue. The receptors derive from a man aged 55 to 69 with non-small cell lung cancer.

Notes on this clonotype: Lacking the conserved final phenylalanine or tryptophan, this CDR3 likely reflects a read error. The chain links TRBV20-1 to TRBJ1-5; TRBD1 might be the D (6 bases). Per the germline V gene, CDR1 is DFQATT and CDR2 is SNEGSKA (reference sequence). V shed 5 bases and J shed 4 bases, with 30 bases lying between them. The CDR3 is made up of 19 amino acids. The CDR3 region has the DNA TGCAGTGCTGAGGGCGCCGGGACACTGAGCTGGTATAAAAATCAGCCCCAGCATCTT. Translating gives CSAEGAGTLSWYKNQPQHL.

Comments on this clonotype: A read error may produce the germline difference seen at one junction end. This sequence joins TRBV29-1 and TRBJ2-5, with a weak D call TRBD1 (6 bases). This CDR3 region has 13 residues. Per germline, CDR1 SQVTM and CDR2 ANQGSEA. The CDR3 sequence: CIVAWTAQETQYF. The CDR3 DNA is TGCATCGTTGCCTGGACAGCTCAAGAGACCCAGTACTTC.

This sequence joins TRBV19 and TRBJ1-1; D unclear. This CDR3 is 13 amino acids long. V shed 3 bases and J shed 6 bases, with 11 bases lying between them. The germline V gene has CDR1 LNHDA and CDR2 SQIVND (reference sequence). The CDR3 spells CASSIMVDAEAFF. DNA of the CDR3: TGTGCCAGTAGTATCATGGTCGACGCTGAAGCTTTCTTT. Drawing the rest from reference TRBV19 and TRBJ1-1, the complete variable domain is DGGITQSPKYLFRKEGQNVTLSCEQNLNHDAMYWYRQDPGQGLRLIYYSQIVNDFQKGDIAEGYSVSREKKESFPLTVTSAQKNPTAFYLCASSIMVDAEAFFGQGTRLTVV.

A note on this clonotype: The junction shows a germline mismatch at one end, possibly a read error. This rearrangement joins TRBV6-6 to TRBJ2-3; D ambiguous. Germline CDR1 MNHNY, CDR2 SVGAGI (reference sequence). The CDR3 has 15 amino acids. CDR3 DNA sequence: TGTGCCAGCAAGGATACAGATTCTAACACAGATACTCAGTACTTT. This translates into CASKDTDSNTDTQYF.

This clonotype was detected only a few times. Germline is not matched at one junction end, which may reflect a read error. The J gene is TRBJ2-7, the V gene TRBV6-5; 7 bases fit TRBD2. The CDR3 runs 15 residues. Germline-derived CDR1 and CDR2 are MNHEY and SVGAGI. CDR3 coding DNA: TGTGCCAGCACTTACTCGAGGCGGGGGACGGACGCGCAGTACTTC. This codes for CASTYSRRGTDAQYF.

This sequence joins TRBV29-1 and TRBJ2-5; D is unresolved. CDR1 SQVTM and CDR2 ANQGSEA come from the germline V gene. The CDR3 has 14 residues. The ends were cut back, 7 bases at V and 4 bases at J, with 19 bases in the middle. The CDR3 here is CSAPRSYRRETQYF. The CDR3 bases are TGCAGCGCCCCGCGCAGCTACCGCCGAGAGACCCAGTACTTC.

About this clonotype: One end of the junction is discordant with germline, which a read error may explain. The V and J genes are TRBV20-1 and TRBJ2-5, with TRBD2 identical over 7 bases. The CDR3 has 16 residues. Germline V CDR1 and CDR2: DFQATT, SNEGSKA (reference sequence). In nucleotides, the CDR3 is TGCAGTGCTAGACTCATTAGAGGGAGGGCCATAGAGGCCCAGTACTTC. Its translation is CSARLIRGRAIEAQYF.

As concerns this clonotype: One junction end disagrees with the germline gene, perhaps due to a read error. The chain recombines TRBV20-1 with TRBJ2-3, with D perhaps TRBD1 or TRBD2 (6 bases each). Looked up from germline, CDR1 is DFQATT and CDR2 is SNEGSKA (reference sequence). The CDR3 is 13 amino acids. This CDR3 is CSAPGARTDRQYF. DNA of the CDR3: TGTAGTGCTCCGGGGGCCCGCACAGATAGGCAGTATTTT.

About this clonotype itself: The junction departs from germline at one end; a sequencing error may be responsible. The chain carries TRBV6-5 and TRBJ2-4; 8 bases align to TRBD2. Per the germline V gene, CDR1 is MNHEY and CDR2 is SVGAGI. The CDR3 contains 13 residues. The chain's CDR3 is CASAGGPADIQKF. The DNA of the CDR3 is TGTGCCAGCGCGGGAGGCCCGGCTGACATTCAGAAGTTC.

The chain recombines TRBV6-5 with TRBJ2-1; 10 bases map to TRBD2. The CDR3 sequence is 14 residues long. The junction had 13 bases not matched to a gene; V was cut back by 6 bases and J by 14 bases. Germline assignment: CDR1 MNHEY and CDR2 SVGAGI. CDR3 sequence: CASRKREGRNKKFF. The DNA for the CDR3 is TGTGCCAGCAGGAAGCGGGAGGGCAGGAATAAGAAGTTCTTC.

Only a few counts were recorded for this clonotype. At one end, the junction sequence differs from germline, possibly due to a read error. The chain has TRBV29-1 and TRBJ1-1; D gene ambiguous. Germline-derived CDR1 and CDR2 are SQVTM and ANQGSEA. This CDR3 comprises 14 residues. For the CDR3, the DNA is TGCAGTGTTGAGTACGGACCTTTGAACACTGAAGCTTTATTT. Protein product: CSVEYGPLNTEALF.

As for this clonotype: With a much larger clone just one base away, this may be a read error. This rearrangement joins TRBV24-1 to TRBJ2-6; TRBD2 matches 7 bases. The germline gives CDR1 KGHDR, CDR2 SFDVKD. Trimming removed 5 bases from V and 0 bases from J; junction bases left unmatched: 0. The CDR3 extends over 15 amino acids. Here the CDR3 DNA reads TGTGCCACCAGTGGCGGGGGCTCTGGGGCCAACGTCCTGACTTTC. Translation: CATSGGGSGANVLTF.

Concerning this clonotype itself: One end of the junction is discordant with germline, which a read error may explain. The CDR3 bases are TGTGCCAGCAGTGGGGGACAGGGGGTCTCCTACGAACAGTACTTC. It codes for CASSGGQGVSYEQYF. This chain connects TRBV6-6 to TRBJ2-7; 11 bases agree with TRBD1. Germline V gene lookup returns CDR1 MNHNY and CDR2 SVGAGI (reference sequence). This CDR3 has 15 residues.

With respect to this clonotype: The germline gene is not matched at one end of the junction; a read error may be the cause. The V gene is TRBV11-1, the J gene TRBJ2-7; TRBD1 is a possible D gene (6 bases). Germline CDR1 SGHAT, CDR2 FQDESV (reference sequence). This CDR3 spans 15 amino acids. Here the CDR3 DNA reads TGTGCCAGCAGCGCCCTGGACAGAGGCCAATACGAGCATTACTTC. Protein: CASSALDRGQYEHYF.

Worth noting for this clonotype: The junction does not match germline at one end; this may be a read error. The V gene is TRBV10-3, the J gene TRBJ2-3; 10 bases are shared with TRBD2. There are 15 residues in the CDR3. Germline values: CDR1 ENHRY, CDR2 SYGVKD. CDR3 region: CVISEWTSGADTQYF. The CDR3 nucleotides are TGTGTCATCAGTGAGTGGACTAGCGGCGCAGATACACAGTATTTT.

The chain joins TRBV20-1 to TRBJ2-7; 8 bases are shared with TRBD2. Germline V gene data show CDR1 as DFQATT and CDR2 as SNEGSKA (reference sequence). The J segment lost 1 base and the V segment lost 5 bases, leaving 7 bases of the junction unmatched. CDR3 length: 14 residues. The CDR3: CSAFSGLASYEQYF. The CDR3 DNA reads as TGCAGTGCTTTTTCAGGACTAGCTTCCTACGAGCAGTACTTC.

This clonotype is a singleton in its sample. The rearrangement links TRBV29-1 to TRBJ2-3; D assignment may be TRBD1 or TRBD2 (5 bases each). The CDR3 runs 11 residues. The V gene's germline CDR1 is SQVTM and CDR2 ANQGSEA. CDR3 sequence: CGGRYIDTQYF. The DNA for the CDR3 is TGCGGGGGACGCTACATAGATACGCAGTATTTT.

In this sample, this clonotype turned up a few times. One end of the junction does not line up with germline, which may come from a read error. The CDR3 DNA is TGTGCCAGCAACACTGGGACTTTGAGCTCCTATAATTCACCCCTCCACTTC. The encoded protein is CASNTGTLSSYNSPLHF. The rearrangement links TRBV6-5 to TRBJ1-6; a weak D match, TRBD1 (5 bases). The CDR3 runs 17 residues. Germline values: CDR1 MNHEY, CDR2 SVGAGI.